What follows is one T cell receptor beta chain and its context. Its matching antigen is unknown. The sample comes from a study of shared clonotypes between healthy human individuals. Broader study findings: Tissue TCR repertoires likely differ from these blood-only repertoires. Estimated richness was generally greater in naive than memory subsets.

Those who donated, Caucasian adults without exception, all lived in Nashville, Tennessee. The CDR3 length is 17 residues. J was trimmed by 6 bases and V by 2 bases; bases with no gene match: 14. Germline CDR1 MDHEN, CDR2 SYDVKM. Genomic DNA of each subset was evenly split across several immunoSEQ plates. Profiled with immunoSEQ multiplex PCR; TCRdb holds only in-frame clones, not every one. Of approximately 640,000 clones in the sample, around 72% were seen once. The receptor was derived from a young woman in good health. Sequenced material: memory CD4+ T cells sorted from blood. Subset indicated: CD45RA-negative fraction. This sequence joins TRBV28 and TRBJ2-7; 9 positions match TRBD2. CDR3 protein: CASSLKWAGGVRLEQYF. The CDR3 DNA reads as TGTGCCAGCAGTTTAAAGTGGGCGGGAGGGGTCCGGCTCGAGCAGTACTTC.